This T cell receptor beta chain originates from a study of T cell responses to AZD1222 COVID-19 vaccine. V lost 6 bases, J lost 0 bases, and 8 bases lay in between. The CDR3 is made up of 14 amino acids. Germline assignment: CDR1 MNHEY and CDR2 SVGAGI. This clone occurred once. Sequencing used immunoSEQ multiplex PCR; TCRdb keeps in-frame clones, though not all of them. The sample includes around 79,000 clones, about nine tenths of them seen just once. This TCR was sampled from an adult in good health. Material: peripheral blood, obtained on day 0 of AZD1222 vaccination. J is TRBJ2-2 and V is TRBV6-5, with D hard to call. The CDR3 spells CASSSFANTGELFF. The CDR3 region has the DNA TGTGCCAGCAGCTCGTTCGCGAACACCGGGGAGCTGTTTTTT.